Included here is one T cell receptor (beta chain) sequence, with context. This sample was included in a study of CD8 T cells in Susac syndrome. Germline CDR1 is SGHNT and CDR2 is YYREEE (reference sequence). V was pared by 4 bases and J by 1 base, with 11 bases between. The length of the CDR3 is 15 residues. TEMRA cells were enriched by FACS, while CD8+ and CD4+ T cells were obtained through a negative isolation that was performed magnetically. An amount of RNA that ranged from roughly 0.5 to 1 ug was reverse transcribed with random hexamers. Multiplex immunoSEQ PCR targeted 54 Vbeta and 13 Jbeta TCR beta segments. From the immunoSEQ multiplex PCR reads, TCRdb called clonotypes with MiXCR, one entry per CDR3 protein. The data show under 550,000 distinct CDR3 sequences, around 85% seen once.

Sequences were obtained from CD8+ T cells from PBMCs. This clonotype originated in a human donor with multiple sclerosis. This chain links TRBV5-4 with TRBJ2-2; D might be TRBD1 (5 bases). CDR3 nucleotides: TGTGCCAGCAGCGCATGGACAAGGAACACCGGGGAGCTGTTTTTT. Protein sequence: CASSAWTRNTGELFF.